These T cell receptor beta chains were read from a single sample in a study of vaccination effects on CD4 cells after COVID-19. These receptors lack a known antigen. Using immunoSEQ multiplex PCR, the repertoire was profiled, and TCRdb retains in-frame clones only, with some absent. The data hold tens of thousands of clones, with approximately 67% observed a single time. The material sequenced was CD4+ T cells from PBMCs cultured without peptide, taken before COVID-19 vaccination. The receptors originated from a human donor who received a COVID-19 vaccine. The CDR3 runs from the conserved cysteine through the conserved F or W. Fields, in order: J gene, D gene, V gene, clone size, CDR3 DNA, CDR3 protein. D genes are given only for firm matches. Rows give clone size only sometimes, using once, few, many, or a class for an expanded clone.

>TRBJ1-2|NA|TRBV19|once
TGTGCCAGTAGTCCCCGGGGGGGACCTTATGGCTACACCTTC
CASSPRGGPYGYTF
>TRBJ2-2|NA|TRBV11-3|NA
TGTGCCAGCAGCTTAGCAGGCGGGACCGGGGAGCTGTTTTTT
CASSLAGGTGELFF
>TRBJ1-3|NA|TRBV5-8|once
TGTGCCAGCACCTTAAGCGGGTCCCTCTCTGGAAACACCATATATTTT
CASTLSGSLSGNTIYF
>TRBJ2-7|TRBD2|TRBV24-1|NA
TGTGCCACCGCAGCGGGGGGAAGCTACGAGCAGTACTTC
CATAAGGSYEQYF
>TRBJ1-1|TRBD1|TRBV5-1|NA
TGCGCCAGCAGCCCCGGGACAGGGCGGAACACTGAAGCTTTCTTT
CASSPGTGRNTEAFF
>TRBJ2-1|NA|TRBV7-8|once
TGTGCCAGCAGCTTCACTCTCCGGGGGATTAATGAGCAGTTCTTC
CASSFTLRGINEQFF
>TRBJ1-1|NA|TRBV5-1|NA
TGCGCCAGCAGCGTAGGGTCGAACACTGAAGCTTTCTTT
CASSVGSNTEAFF
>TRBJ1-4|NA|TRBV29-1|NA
TGCAGCGTTGAAGAGACAGAAGGAGCTAATGAAAAACTGTTTTTT
CSVEETEGANEKLFF
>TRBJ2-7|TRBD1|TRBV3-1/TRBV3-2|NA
TGTGCCAGCAGTAGACAGGGGAATCACGAGCAGTACTTC
CASSRQGNHEQYF
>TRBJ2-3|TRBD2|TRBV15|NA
TGTGCCACCGGACTAGCGGGAGGCGGTTGGACAGATACGCAGTATTTT
CATGLAGGGWTDTQYF
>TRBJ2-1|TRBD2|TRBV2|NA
TGTGCCAGCATAATTGGGACTAGCGGGGGGGCGCATCCCAATGAGCAGTTCTTC
CASIIGTSGGAHPNEQFF
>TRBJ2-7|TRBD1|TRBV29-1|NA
TGCAGCGTCGGGAAGACAGGGATTGAGCAGTACTTC
CSVGKTGIEQYF
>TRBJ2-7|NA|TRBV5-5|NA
TGTGCCAGCAGCTTGCAGGGGTCATCCTACGAGCAGTACTTC
CASSLQGSSYEQYF
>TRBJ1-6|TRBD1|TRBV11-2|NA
TGTGCCAGTGGCAACCGGGACAGGGTTCTACCCCTCCACTTT
CASGNRDRVLPLHF
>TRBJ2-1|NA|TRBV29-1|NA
TGCAGCGTTGGCATGCTAGGAATTGAGCAGTTCTTC
CSVGMLGIEQFF
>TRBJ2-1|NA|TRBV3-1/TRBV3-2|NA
TGTGCCAGCAGCCAAACGCAATTTGGACATGGAGCCCTGCTGAGCTCCTACAATGAGCAGTTCTTC
CASSQTQFGHGALLSSYNEQFF
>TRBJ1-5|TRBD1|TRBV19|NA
TGTGCCAGTACCACGAACCCAGGGGGCGCGTATCAGCCCCAGCATTTT
CASTTNPGGAYQPQHF
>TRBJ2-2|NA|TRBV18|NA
TGTGCCAGCTCACCACCTGTCCGGGGACGGGTCACCGGGGAGCTGTTTTTT
CASSPPVRGRVTGELFF
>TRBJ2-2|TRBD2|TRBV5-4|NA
TGTGCCAGCAGCTTGGTAGGACTAGCGGGAGCCGGGGAGCTGTTTTTT
CASSLVGLAGAGELFF
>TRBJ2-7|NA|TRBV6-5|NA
TGTGCCAGCAGTTACTCCGGGGCCCTCTACGAGCAGTACTTC
CASSYSGALYEQYF
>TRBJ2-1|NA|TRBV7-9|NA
TGTGCCAGCAGCTTAGACAACAATGAGCAGTTCTTC
CASSLDNNEQFF
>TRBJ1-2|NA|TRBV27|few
TGTGCCAGCAGCCTGGGACACTCTAACTATGGCTACACCTTC
CASSLGHSNYGYTF
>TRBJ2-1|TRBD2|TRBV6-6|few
TGTGCCAGCAGTTACATCCTAGCGGGTAGTGGCAATGAGCAGTTCTTC
CASSYILAGSGNEQFF
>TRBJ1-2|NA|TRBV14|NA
TGTGCCAGCAGCCAAGCGGGCTCGGATGGCTACACCTTC
CASSQAGSDGYTF
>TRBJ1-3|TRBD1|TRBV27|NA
TGTGCCAGCAGCTTGGACGGACAGGGAACTGGAAACACCATATATTTT
CASSLDGQGTGNTIYF
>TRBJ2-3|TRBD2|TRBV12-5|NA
TGTGCTAGTGGTTCTGGACTAGCGGCCACTAGCACAGATACGCAGTATTTT
CASGSGLAATSTDTQYF
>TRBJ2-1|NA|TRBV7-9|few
TGTGCCAGCAGCTCCCTTGGGGGGCCCTACAATGAGCAGTTCTTC
CASSSLGGPYNEQFF
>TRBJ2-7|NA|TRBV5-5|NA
TGTGCCAGCAGCACCTCAGGGGGGCGCGAGCAGTACTTC
CASSTSGGREQYF
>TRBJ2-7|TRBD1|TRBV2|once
TGTGCCAGCAGTGAAGTGGCAGGGGGCGAGCAGTACTTC
CASSEVAGGEQYF
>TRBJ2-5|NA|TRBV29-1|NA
TGCAGCGTGGTGGGACAAGGCCAACAAGAGACCCAGTACTTC
CSVVGQGQQETQYF
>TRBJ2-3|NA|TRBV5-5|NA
TGTGCCAGCAGCTTGGCGGGGTGGGCAGATACGCAGTATTTT
CASSLAGWADTQYF
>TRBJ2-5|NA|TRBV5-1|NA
TGCGCCAGCAGCTTGAGCCGGCCGGTACAAGAGACCCAGTACTTC
CASSLSRPVQETQYF
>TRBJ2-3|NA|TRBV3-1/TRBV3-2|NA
TGTGCCAGCAGCCAAGCAGTAAGCACAGATACGCAGTATTTT
CASSQAVSTDTQYF
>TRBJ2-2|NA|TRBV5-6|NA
TGTGCCAGCAGCTTGCTCTTGACCGGGGAGCTGTTTTTT
CASSLLLTGELFF
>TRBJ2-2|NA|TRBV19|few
TGTGCCAGTAGTATGAAGACCCAGAGTTCCCCTAGGGGGGAGCTGTTTTTT
CASSMKTQSSPRGELFF
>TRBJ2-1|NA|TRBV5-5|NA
TGTGCCAGCAGCTTACAGGGCCTGGCTAACAATGAGCAGTTCTTC
CASSLQGLANNEQFF
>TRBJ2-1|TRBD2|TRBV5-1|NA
TGCGCCAGCAGACTGACTAGCGGGAGGGCCCTCGTGTACAATGAGCAGTTCTTC
CASRLTSGRALVYNEQFF
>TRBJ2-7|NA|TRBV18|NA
TGTGCCAGCTCACCAGGGACTGTAGGAGGACAGTACTTC
CASSPGTVGGQYF
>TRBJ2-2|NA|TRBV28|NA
TGTGCCAGCGGACACACCGGGGAGCTGTTTTTT
CASGHTGELFF
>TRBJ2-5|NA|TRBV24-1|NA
TGTGCCACCAGTGACCCCGGTTGGTACCAAGAGACCCAGTACTTC
CATSDPGWYQETQYF
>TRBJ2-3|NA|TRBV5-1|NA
TGCGCCAGCAGCTTGGACCTGACTAGCACAGATACGCAGTATTTT
CASSLDLTSTDTQYF
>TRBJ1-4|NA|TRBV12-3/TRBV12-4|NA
TGTGCCAGCAGTTTTTGGGGGACGGTACTGTTTTTT
CASSFWGTVLFF
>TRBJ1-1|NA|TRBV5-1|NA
TGCGCCAGCAGCCTGCCGGACACTGAAGCTTTCTTT
CASSLPDTEAFF
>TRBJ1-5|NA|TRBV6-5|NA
TGTGCCAGCAGTTACTCATACAGGGCGGTTCAGCCCCAGCATTTT
CASSYSYRAVQPQHF
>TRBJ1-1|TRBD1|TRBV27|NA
TGTGCCAGCAGCCGGACAGGGCACTTTACCATGAACACTGAAGCTTTCTTT
CASSRTGHFTMNTEAFF
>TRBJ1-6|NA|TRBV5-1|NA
TGCGCCAGCAGCTTGGCCCCCACAGTGGTGGGGTCACCCCTCCACTTT
CASSLAPTVVGSPLHF